The 21 T cell receptor beta chains in this list originate from one sample, sequenced in a study of vaccination and CD4 T cells after COVID-19. Their cognate antigens are unknown. Indicated treatment: 10-day PBMC culture with coronavirus spike peptide pools or control peptides (ViraFEST assay). Pre-COVID-19 pandemic sampling (2011-2018) yielded the unexposed donor's CD4+ T cells. The Oncomine TCR Beta short-read assay was what sequenced the DNA obtained from cultured CD4+ T cells. TCRdb passed the PCR reads through MiXCR, listing each CDR3 protein once. The repertoire includes roughly 6,600 distinct CDR3 sequences, around 50% of them detected once, and 20% to 25% sits in the top ten. Sequenced sample: CD4+ T cells from blood, cultured in vitro. The receptors shown here come from a human donor in good health.

V and J are TRBV7-9 and TRBJ1-5; D not resolved. The germline V gene encodes CDR1 SEHNR and CDR2 FQNEAQ (reference sequence). The CDR3 extends over 15 amino acids. The ends were cut back, 0 bases at V and 3 bases at J, with 9 bases in the middle. The CDR3 DNA reads TGTGCCAGCAGCTTAGCGGAGGGTTCCAATCAGCCCCAGCATTTT. This gives the protein CASSLAEGSNQPQHF.

This clonotype was counted only a few times. CDR3 coding DNA: TGTGCCAGTACCCAGGGGGCAGGGGGCTTCACCGGGGAGCTGTTTTTT. Translating it yields CASTQGAGGFTGELFF. The chain combines TRBV19 with TRBJ2-2; TRBD1 agrees at 8 bases. The CDR3 sequence is 16 residues long. Germline CDR1 and CDR2: LNHDA and SQIVND (reference sequence). The trim removed 7 bases at V and 4 bases at J, leaving 11 bases unmatched.

The V call is TRBV7-9, the J call TRBJ1-1; D not resolved. Trimming stripped 5 bases from V and 0 bases from J, with 13 bases between. In germline, CDR1 is SEHNR, CDR2 FQNEAQ (reference sequence). The CDR3 covers 15 residues. CDR3 DNA sequence: TGTGCCAGCAGCATTCCGGGTCTCATGAACACTGAAGCTTTCTTT. It translates to CASSIPGLMNTEAFF.

This clonotype was detected only a few times. The chain joins TRBV15 to TRBJ1-2; 7 positions agree with TRBD1. CDR1 and CDR2 (germline): LNHNV, YYDKDF (reference sequence). The junction had 9 bases not matched to a gene; V was cut back by 5 bases and J by 3 bases. This CDR3 has 15 residues. For the CDR3, the DNA is TGTGCCACCAGCGGCCAGACAGGGTCGGACTATGGCTACACCTTC. It is translated as CATSGQTGSDYGYTF. Drawing the rest from reference TRBV15 and TRBJ1-2, the complete variable domain is DAMVIQNPRYQVTQFGKPVTLSCSQTLNHNVMYWYQQKSSQAPKLLFHYYDKDFNNEADTPDNFQSRRPNTSFCFLDIRSPGLGDTAMYLCATSGQTGSDYGYTFGSGTRLTVV.

The sample holds one count of this clonotype. The chain joins TRBV21-1 to TRBJ2-3. TRBV21-1 is a pseudogene locus. CDR3 length: 16 amino acids. CDR3 bases: TGTGCCAGCAGCAAAGATCGGCATCGAAGCGCAGATACGCAGTATTTT. It specifies CASSKDRHRSADTQYF.

The rearrangement joins TRBV4-1 to TRBJ2-1; 12 bases align to TRBD2. CDR1 is MGHRA and CDR2 is YSYEKL in the germline V gene. This CDR3 region has 16 residues. The V gene end was trimmed by 1 base and the J gene end by 5 bases; junction bases not matched to a gene: 3. CDR3 DNA: TGCGCCAGCAGCCAAGTGGGACTAGCGGGTCACAATGAGCAGTTCTTC. Translated: CASSQVGLAGHNEQFF.

The V and J genes are TRBV28 and TRBJ2-2; no clear D. With 7 bases removed from V and 5 bases from J, the gap between germline ends came to 8 bases. Germline CDR1 and CDR2: MDHEN and SYDVKM. The CDR3 spans 12 residues. The CDR3 coding sequence is TGTGCCAGCACCCCGGGTACCGGGGAGCTGTTTTTT. Translated: CASTPGTGELFF.

This clonotype was counted between two and nine times. The chain joins TRBV12-3 or TRBV12-4 to TRBJ1-2; D uncertain. The CDR3 consists of 15 residues. Trimming shortened V by 4 bases and J by 1 base, and 13 bases separated the two germline ends. The CDR3 nucleotides are TGTGCCAGCAGTTCCCCGGGGTATAGTAACTATGGCTACACCTTC. Translating it yields CASSSPGYSNYGYTF.

This clonotype has only a few counts. This rearrangement joins TRBV19 to TRBJ2-5, with D possibly being TRBD1 or TRBD2 (6 bases each). Germline CDR1 is LNHDA and CDR2 is SQIVND (reference sequence). CDR3 length equals 13 residues. Trimming shortened V by 5 bases and J by 5 bases, and 12 bases separated the two germline ends. The CDR3 spells CASSGGQVETQYF. The CDR3 DNA reads as TGTGCCAGTAGTGGGGGGCAGGTCGAGACCCAGTACTTC.

The rearrangement uses TRBV14 and TRBJ2-2; D gene ambiguous. From germline, CDR1 is SGHDN and CDR2 FVKESK. Trimming took off 1 base at V and 1 base at J, with 4 bases between the two ends. The length of the CDR3 is 14 residues. The chain's CDR3 is CASSQGLNTGELFF. The CDR3, as DNA: TGTGCCAGCAGCCAAGGGTTGAACACCGGGGAGCTGTTTTTT.

Here the CDR3 reads CASSRKLAGVNRNLSYNEQFF. CDR3 in DNA: TGTGCCAGTAGTCGAAAACTAGCGGGAGTAAATAGGAACCTCTCCTACAATGAGCAGTTCTTC. The chain employs TRBV19 and TRBJ2-1; 11 bases agree with TRBD2. CDR3 size: 21 residues. Looked up from germline, CDR1 is LNHDA and CDR2 is SQIVND (reference sequence). The V segment lost 5 bases and the J segment 0 bases; nucleotides outside the gene matches: 18.

The rearrangement joins TRBV10-1 to TRBJ2-3; no reliable D call. This CDR3 spans 14 amino acids. V lost 5 bases to trimming and J lost 1 base, with 10 bases between them. Per germline, CDR1 WNHNN and CDR2 SYGVQD (reference sequence). In DNA, the CDR3 is TGCGCCAGCAGTCCGGGCGTGGGCACAGATACGCAGTATTTT. As protein: CASSPGVGTDTQYF.

The genes are TRBV12-3 or TRBV12-4 and TRBJ2-1; 11 bases are shared with TRBD2. The CDR3 is made up of 15 amino acids. V lost 3 bases, J lost 6 bases, and 4 bases stayed unmatched. CDR3 in DNA: TGTGCCAGCAGTTTCGTAGCGGGAGGGAGCAATGAGCAGTTCTTC. It yields the protein CASSFVAGGSNEQFF.

This clonotype was recorded a few times. The V gene is TRBV6-1, the J gene TRBJ2-7; 9 bases fit TRBD2. The CDR3 length is 16 residues. V dropped 4 bases and J dropped 3; count of bases not matched to a gene: 10. Germline values: CDR1 MNHNS, CDR2 SASEGT. The DNA for the CDR3 is TGTGCCAGCAGTGGAACGGCTAGCGGGGTTATCTACGAGCAGTACTTC. It yields the protein CASSGTASGVIYEQYF.

The chain has TRBV6-1 and TRBJ1-2; D ambiguous. Germline assignment: CDR1 MNHNS and CDR2 SASEGT. Trimming took off 10 bases at V and 0 bases at J, with 21 bases between the two ends. The CDR3 extends over 16 amino acids. The CDR3, as DNA: TGTGCCACCACTCGGTCGACGGCCCAGTCTAACTATGGCTACACCTTC. Translating it yields CATTRSTAQSNYGYTF.

Only a few counts were recorded for this clonotype. This chain links TRBV6-1 with TRBJ1-5; 10 bases are a match to TRBD1. This CDR3 region has 13 residues. The ends lost 7 bases at V and 6 bases at J; junction bases unmatched: 3. Germline-derived CDR1 and CDR2 are MNHNS and SASEGT. The CDR3 region is CASNRQGAQPQHF. Here the CDR3 DNA reads TGTGCCAGCAATAGACAGGGGGCTCAGCCCCAGCATTTT.

The gene calls are TRBV5-4 and TRBJ1-6; D ambiguous. CDR1 is SGHNT, CDR2 YYREEE, per germline (reference sequence). The CDR3 runs 15 residues. With 2 bases removed from V and 5 bases from J, the gap between germline ends came to 11 bases. The CDR3 is CASSLMTRNNSPLHF. The DNA for the CDR3 is TGTGCCAGCAGCTTAATGACGCGGAATAATTCACCCCTCCACTTT.

This clonotype was counted a single time. The chain combines TRBV18 with TRBJ2-7; TRBD1 might be the D (6 bases). The CDR3 totals 15 residues. Trimming removed 0 bases from V and 4 bases from J, with 13 bases in between. Germline-derived CDR1 and CDR2 are KGHSH and LQKENI. CDR3 DNA: TGTGCCAGCTCACCACCCTCCCAGGGGACGTACGAGCAGTACTTC. Protein sequence: CASSPPSQGTYEQYF.

The chain is built from TRBV19 and TRBJ1-5, with TRBD1 identical over 7 bases. The J segment lost 0 bases and the V segment lost 7 bases, leaving 9 bases of the junction unmatched. In germline, CDR1 is LNHDA, CDR2 SQIVND (reference sequence). CDR3 length: 16 residues. CDR3 in DNA: TGTGCCAGTACCACTACAGGGGTTTATAGCAATCAGCCCCAGCATTTT. Translation: CASTTTGVYSNQPQHF.

This clonotype was counted a few times. The chain carries TRBV7-8 and TRBJ2-5; 10 bases align to TRBD1. With 5 bases clipped from V and 5 bases from J, the junction kept 11 bases outside the gene matches. From germline, CDR1 is SGHVS and CDR2 FQNEAQ. The CDR3 spans 16 residues. CDR3: CASSPRTGGTGETQYF. Here the CDR3 DNA reads TGTGCCAGCAGCCCGAGGACAGGGGGAACGGGCGAGACCCAGTACTTC.

This rearrangement joins TRBV6-1 to TRBJ1-1, with D tentatively TRBD1 (5 bases). The CDR3 extends over 15 amino acids. From germline, CDR1 is MNHNS and CDR2 SASEGT. Trimming left V 6 bases short and J 7 bases short, with 21 bases between. Here the CDR3 DNA reads TGTGCCAGCAGGTTTACAGGAGGTACGAGTGGTGAAGCTTTCTTT. It codes for CASRFTGGTSGEAFF.